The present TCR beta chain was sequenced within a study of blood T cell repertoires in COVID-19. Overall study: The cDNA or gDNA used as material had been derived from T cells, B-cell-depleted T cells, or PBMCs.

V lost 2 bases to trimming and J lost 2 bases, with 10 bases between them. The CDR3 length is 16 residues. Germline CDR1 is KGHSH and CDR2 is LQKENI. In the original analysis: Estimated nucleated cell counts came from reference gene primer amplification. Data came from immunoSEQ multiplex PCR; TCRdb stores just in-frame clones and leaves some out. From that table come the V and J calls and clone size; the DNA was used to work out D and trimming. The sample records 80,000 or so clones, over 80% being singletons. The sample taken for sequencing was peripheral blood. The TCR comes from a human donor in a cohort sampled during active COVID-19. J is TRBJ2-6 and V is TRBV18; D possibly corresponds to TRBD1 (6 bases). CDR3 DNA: TGTGCCAGCTCACCAAACAGGGAAACTGGGGCCAACGTCCTGACTTTC. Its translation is CASSPNRETGANVLTF.